This T cell receptor beta chain was recovered during a study of blood T cell repertoires in COVID-19. Profiling relied on immunoSEQ multiplex PCR, and the TCRdb table lists in-frame clones only, not all of them. The table includes roughly 180,000 clones, roughly 81% detected once. From germline, CDR1 is GTSNPN and CDR2 SVGIG (reference sequence). Trimming left V 4 bases short and J 2 bases short, with 14 bases between. This CDR3 has 14 residues. The clonotype originates from a middle-aged woman with COVID-19, enrolled during active disease. V gene TRBV30 combines with J gene TRBJ1-2; maybe TRBD1 (5 bases). Sequenced input: peripheral blood. CDR3 sequence (DNA): TGTGCCTGGACGGGCATAGGGGCAAACTATGGCTACACCTTC. Translation: CAWTGIGANYGYTF.